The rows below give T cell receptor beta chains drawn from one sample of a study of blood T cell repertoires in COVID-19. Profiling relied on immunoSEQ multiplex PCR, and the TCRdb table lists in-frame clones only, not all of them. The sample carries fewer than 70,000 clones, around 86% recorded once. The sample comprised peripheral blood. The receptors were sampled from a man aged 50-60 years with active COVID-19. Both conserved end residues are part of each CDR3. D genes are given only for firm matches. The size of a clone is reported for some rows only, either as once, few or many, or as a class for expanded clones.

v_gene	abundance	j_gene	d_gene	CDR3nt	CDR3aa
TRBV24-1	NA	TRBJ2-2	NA	TGTGCCACCAGTGACCCCTCCCCGGGCACCGGGGAGCTGTTTTTT	CATSDPSPGTGELFF
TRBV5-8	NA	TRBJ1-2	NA	TGTGCCAGCAGCCGGAACTGGTATGCTGGAGACTACACCTTC	CASSRNWYAGDYTF
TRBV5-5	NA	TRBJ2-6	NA	TGTGCCAGCAGCCCCTTAACAGGGGCCAACGTCCTGACTTTC	CASSPLTGANVLTF
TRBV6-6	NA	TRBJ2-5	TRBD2	TGTGCCAGCAGTTTCCGGGGAGGGGAGGTGGAGACCCAGTACTTC	CASSFRGGEVETQYF
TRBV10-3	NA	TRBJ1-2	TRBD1	TGTGCCATCAAAAGGACAGGGGCTGGCTATGGCTACACCTTC	CAIKRTGAGYGYTF
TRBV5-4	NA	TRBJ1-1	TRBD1	TGTGCCAGCAGACGGGACAGGGGGAACACTGAAGCTTTCTTT	CASRRDRGNTEAFF
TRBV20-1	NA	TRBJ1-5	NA	TGCAGTGCTAGAGCCGGGGTGCCCCAGCATTTT	CSARAGVPQHF
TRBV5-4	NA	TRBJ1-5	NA	TGTGCCAGCAGCCCCCTTCCGAGGGAGCCCCAGCATTTT	CASSPLPREPQHF
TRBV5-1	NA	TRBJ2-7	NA	TGCGCCAGCAGCTTGGGAGACATAACCTACGAGCAGTACTTC	CASSLGDITYEQYF
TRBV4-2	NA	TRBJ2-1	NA	TGTGCCAGCAGCCAAAGGTCAGGGTCAAGCAATGAGCAGTTCTTC	CASSQRSGSSNEQFF
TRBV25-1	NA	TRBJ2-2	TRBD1	TGTGCCAGCAGTGAATCCAGGGGGCGGGGGGAGCTGTTTTTT	CASSESRGRGELFF
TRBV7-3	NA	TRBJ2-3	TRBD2	TGTGCCAGCTGGGCATTGGCGGGGGGCACAGATACGCAGTATTTT	CASWALAGGTDTQYF
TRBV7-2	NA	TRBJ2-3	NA	TGTGCCAGCTCGACAACAACTAGCACAGATACGCAGTATTTT	CASSTTTSTDTQYF
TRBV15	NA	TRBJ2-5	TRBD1	TGTGCCACCAGCAGGACAGGGTTCGGAGAGACCCAGTACTTC	CATSRTGFGETQYF
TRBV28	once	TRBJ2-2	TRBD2	TGTGCCAGCAGTTTCAGCCGGGGACTACGGAGTGCCGGGGAGCTGTTTTTT	CASSFSRGLRSAGELFF
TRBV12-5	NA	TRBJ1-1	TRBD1	TGTGCTAGTGGTTTGGGCCCCGGGACAGCGAACACTGAAGCTTTCTTT	CASGLGPGTANTEAFF